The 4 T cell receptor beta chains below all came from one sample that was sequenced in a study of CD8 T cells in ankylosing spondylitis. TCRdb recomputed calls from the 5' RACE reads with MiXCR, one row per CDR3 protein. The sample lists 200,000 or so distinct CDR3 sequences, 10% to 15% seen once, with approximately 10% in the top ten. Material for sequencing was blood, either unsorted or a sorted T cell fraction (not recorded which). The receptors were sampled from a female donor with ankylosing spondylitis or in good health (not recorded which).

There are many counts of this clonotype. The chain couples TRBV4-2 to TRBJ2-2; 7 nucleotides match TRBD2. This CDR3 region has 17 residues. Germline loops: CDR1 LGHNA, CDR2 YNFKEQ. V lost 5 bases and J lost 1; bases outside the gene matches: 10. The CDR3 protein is CASSGFLGGMNTGELFF. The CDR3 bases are TGTGCCAGCAGCGGATTCCTGGGGGGGATGAACACCGGGGAGCTGTTTTTT.

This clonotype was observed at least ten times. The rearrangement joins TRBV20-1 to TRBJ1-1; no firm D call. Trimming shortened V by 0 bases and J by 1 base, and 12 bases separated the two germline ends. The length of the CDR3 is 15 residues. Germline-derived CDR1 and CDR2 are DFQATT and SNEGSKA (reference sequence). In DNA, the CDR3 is TGCAGTGCTAGAGATTGGAGGCTGGGGAACACTGAAGCTTTCTTT. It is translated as CSARDWRLGNTEAFF.

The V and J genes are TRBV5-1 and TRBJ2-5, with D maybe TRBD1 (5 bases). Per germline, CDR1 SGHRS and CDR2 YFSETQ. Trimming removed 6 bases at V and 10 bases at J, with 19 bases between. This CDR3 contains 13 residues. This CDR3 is CASNVGRDGDQYF. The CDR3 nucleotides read TGCGCCAGCAACGTGGGCAGGGATGGGGACCAGTACTTC.

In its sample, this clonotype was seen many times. CDR3 bases: TGTGCCAGCAGCTTTATGAGTAGCTATGAGCAGTTCTTC. Amino acid sequence: CASSFMSSYEQFF. The gene calls are TRBV5-6 and TRBJ2-1; no clear D. Germline V CDR1 and CDR2: SGHDT, YYEEEE. The CDR3 has 13 amino acids. Trimming stripped 2 bases from V and 8 bases from J, with 11 bases between.